The 15 T cell receptor beta chains below all came from one sample that was sequenced in a study of control samples from healthy donors and cancer patients. Sequencing used immunoSEQ multiplex PCR; TCRdb keeps in-frame clones, though not all of them. The data contain about 95,000 clones, less than 90% of them seen just once; the ten biggest clones take up about 15%. Sequences were obtained from blood. The receptors shown here come from a woman in her seventies in good health.

The rearrangement uses TRBV10-3 and TRBJ2-7; 10 bases map to TRBD1. Germline CDR1 and CDR2: ENHRY and SYGVKD. CDR3 length equals 15 residues. Losses at the gene ends were 11 bases for V and 6 bases for J; bases not matched to a gene: 16. CDR3 in DNA: TGTGCCGCCCAGGGGGACAGGGGAATTCAGGGCGAGCAGTACTTC. Its protein product is CAAQGDRGIQGEQYF.

This clone occurred a few times. At the DNA level, this CDR3 is encoded by other sequences in the same sample as well. This chain links TRBV7-2 with TRBJ1-1; D gene unclear. Trimming shortened V by 5 bases and J by 1 base, and 11 bases separated the two germline ends. This CDR3 comprises 14 residues. Germline values: CDR1 SGHTA, CDR2 FQGNSA. The CDR3 reads CASSPGPGNTEAFF. In nucleotides, the CDR3 is TGTGCCAGCAGCCCAGGACCGGGGAACACTGAAGCTTTCTTT.

The J gene is TRBJ1-5, the V gene TRBV15, with D possibly being TRBD1 (5 bases). The V gene lost 0 bases and the J gene lost 7 bases, with 13 bases spanning the gap. Germline CDR1 and CDR2: LNHNV and YYDKDF (reference sequence). The CDR3 is 15 residues long. CDR3 protein: CATSRDLGGNQPQHF. In nucleotides, the CDR3 is TGTGCCACCAGCAGAGATTTGGGGGGGAACCAGCCCCAGCATTTT.

For this clone: One junction end disagrees with the germline gene, perhaps due to a read error. The rearrangement links TRBV7-7 to TRBJ2-2, with 9 bases aligning to TRBD2. The CDR3 contains 16 residues. CDR1 and CDR2 from the germline V gene are SSHAT and FNYEAQ (reference sequence). The CDR3 here is CASSIIAGVNTGELFF. CDR3 coding DNA: TGTGCTAGCAGCATTATAGCGGGAGTGAACACCGGGGAGCTGTTTTTT.

The rearrangement joins TRBV7-2 to TRBJ2-7, with a possible D match to TRBD2 (6 bases). Germline V gives CDR1 SGHTA, CDR2 FQGNSA. This CDR3 has 15 residues. V lost 5 bases, J lost 6 bases, and 20 bases lay in between. DNA for the CDR3: TGTGCCAGCAGCCCAGAGATAGCGGCCGCCCGCGAGCAGTACTTC. Amino acid sequence: CASSPEIAAAREQYF.

The chain couples TRBV5-4 to TRBJ1-1; D unresolved. CDR1 and CDR2 (germline): SGHNT, YYREEE (reference sequence). The CDR3 runs 13 residues. V was shortened by 0 bases and J by 0 bases, with 3 bases between the two germline ends. The CDR3 here is CASSLGLNTEAFF. The CDR3 region has the DNA TGTGCCAGCAGCTTGGGGTTGAACACTGAAGCTTTCTTT.

This chain links TRBV27 with TRBJ2-1; 10 bases are shared with TRBD2. This CDR3 has 14 amino acids. V trimming: 5 bases; J trimming: 8 bases; junction bases outside the gene matches: 6. Germline V CDR1 and CDR2: MNHEY, SMNVEV (reference sequence). CDR3 sequence reads: CASSPAGGSDEQFF. The CDR3 nucleotides read TGTGCCAGCAGTCCAGCGGGAGGGTCCGATGAGCAGTTCTTC.

This chain joins TRBV6-2 or TRBV6-3 and TRBJ1-2; no clear D gene. CDR3 length: 12 amino acids. V lost 6 bases and J 8 bases, leaving 13 bases between the germline ends. Germline V lookup: CDR1 MNHEY, CDR2 SVGEGT. CDR3 protein: CASSNSGVGYTF. DNA for the CDR3: TGTGCCAGCAGCAACAGTGGCGTGGGCTACACCTTC.

The V gene is TRBV7-2, the J gene TRBJ2-1; no firm D call. Germline CDR1 reads SGHTA; CDR2 reads FQGNSA. Trimming took 1 base from V and 10 from J, leaving 11 bases between them. The CDR3 extends over 13 amino acids. DNA for the CDR3: TGTGCCAGCAGCTTAGGCCAGGTCGACGAGCAGTTCTTC. This codes for CASSLGQVDEQFF.

The chain carries TRBV5-1 and TRBJ1-1, with a tentative D call TRBD1 (5 bases). The CDR3 is 16 amino acids. Germline CDR1 SGHRS, CDR2 YFSETQ. V shed 0 bases and J shed 0 bases, with 12 bases lying between them. For the CDR3, the DNA is TGCGCCAGCAGCTTGGCGCAGGGAAATATGAACACTGAAGCTTTCTTT. As protein: CASSLAQGNMNTEAFF.

This clone has just one count. The V call is TRBV9, the J call TRBJ1-2; 12 nucleotides agree with TRBD1. This CDR3 is 15 amino acids long. CDR1 is SGDLS and CDR2 is YYNGEE in the germline V gene. V lost 3 bases and J lost 7; bases outside the gene matches: 7. The CDR3 coding sequence is TGTGCCAGCAGCGCGGGACAGGGGGCGAGAATTGGCTACACCTTC. Translating gives CASSAGQGARIGYTF.

The rearrangement links TRBV10-3 to TRBJ2-7; the D gene is possibly TRBD2 (7 bases). This CDR3 is 14 amino acids long. In germline, CDR1 is ENHRY, CDR2 SYGVKD. Between the trimmed V and J ends, which lost 10 bases and 0 bases, there was a span of 16 bases. CDR3 protein: CATLGGLNSYEQYF. The CDR3 DNA is TGTGCCACCTTGGGGGGGCTTAACTCCTACGAGCAGTACTTC.

For this clone: Additional DNA sequences in this sample encode the identical CDR3. The chain combines TRBV7-8 with TRBJ2-2; weak D call: TRBD1 (8 bases). Per germline, CDR1 SGHVS and CDR2 FQNEAQ. The CDR3 runs 14 residues. The ends were cut back, 5 bases at V and 7 bases at J, with 14 bases in the middle. CDR3 sequence (DNA): TGTGCCAGCAGCAAAACAGGGGGGGACGGGGAGCTGTTTTTT. Its translation: CASSKTGGDGELFF. The full variable domain, its missing parts supplied by reference TRBV7-8 and TRBJ2-2, is GAGVSQSPRYKVAKRGQDVALRCDPISGHVSLFWYQQALGQGPEFLTYFQNEAQLDKSGLPSDRFFAERPEGSVSTLKIQRTQQEDSAVYLCASSKTGGDGELFFGEGSRLTVL.

The rearrangement links TRBV2 to TRBJ1-6, with D perhaps TRBD1 (6 bases). The CDR3 is made up of 14 amino acids. V lost 8 bases, J lost 9 bases, and 17 bases lay in between. The germline gives CDR1 SNHLY, CDR2 FYNNEI. DNA for the CDR3: TGTGCCAGCCATGGACAGATCAAGCGTTCACCCCTCCACTTT. Its protein product is CASHGQIKRSPLHF.

This clone was observed a single time. The chain joins TRBV19 to TRBJ1-1, with a weak D call TRBD1 (6 bases). V was clipped by 7 bases and J by 0 bases, with 12 bases between them. CDR1 is LNHDA and CDR2 is SQIVND in the germline V gene (reference sequence). The CDR3 covers 14 residues. CDR3 DNA: TGTGCCAGTATCCGGACAGAAATGAACACTGAAGCTTTCTTT. Its protein is CASIRTEMNTEAFF.